This T cell receptor (beta chain) is drawn from a study of OX40 agonist ivuxolimab in advanced cancers. About the investigation overall: Ivuxolimab was a fully human IgG2 agonistic monoclonal antibody targeting the costimulatory receptor OX40 (CD134). The purpose of peripheral TCRbeta sequencing was to test whether ivuxolimab changed TCR sequence diversity and led to clonal T-cell expansion. The monotherapy dose-escalation portion (N of about 47 patients) of the phase I ivuxolimab trial is reported in the paper. Partial responses occurred in three dose-escalation patients, of whom one had hepatocellular carcinoma and two had cutaneous melanoma. Intravenous ivuxolimab was administered to patients every 2 weeks at six dose levels: 0.01, 0.1, 0.3, 1.5, 3 and 10 mg/kg. Of the approximately 50 dose-escalation patients, hepatocellular carcinoma was present in around 20, melanoma in some 15, renal cell carcinoma in 9 and head and neck cancer in 9. In the dose-escalation cohort, around four fifths of patients were male, and the mean age was approximately 60 years with a range of about 20 to 90. Prior anti-PD-1, anti-PD-L1 or anti-CTLA-4 therapy was permitted, and about two fifths of dose-escalation patients had received checkpoint inhibitors.

For sequencing of the TCRbeta CDR3 region, genomic DNA was extracted from the sorted cells. The immunoSEQ Assay was used for sequencing of TCRbeta CDR3 regions. TCRdb took this table from immuneACCESS and kept in-frame rearrangements with V and J called. Such tables lack part of the clones; where checked against another copy, unresolved V genes explain under half of the gap, and the rest is unexplained. The sample data list about 59,000 clones, and about 92% of these were observed just once. The ten most abundant clones make up about a quarter of the sample. Concerning this clone itself: Which antigen it targets is not known. One base away there is no much larger clone; base qualities are not given.

The research as a whole found: Partial responders in the 0.1-3.0 mg/kg groups had among the lowest normalized peripheral clonal expansion, especially among CD8+ T cells. The antigen specificity of the peripheral T cells that underwent clonal expansion was not determined. On average, CD8+ T cells showed more expanded clones than CD4+ T cells after ivuxolimab. Low levels of normalized T-cell clonal expansion were also shown by some nonresponding patients. Clonal expansion of both CD4+ and CD8+ blood T cells was observed from baseline to week 6 at doses 0.1 to 3.0 mg/kg.

CDR1 is given as SGHAT and CDR2 as FQDESV, both from the germline V gene (reference sequence). The junction shows trimming of 4 bases on V and 2 bases on J, plus 15 bases between the germline ends. Including the terminal cysteine and phenylalanine, the CDR3 comprises 15 residues. CDR3 DNA only is kept here, 45 bases in frame from base 1. The trial excluded patients who had a history of autoimmune disease or were on systemic immunosuppression. Peripheral blood for TCR sequencing was collected from all dose cohorts at baseline, on cycle 4 day 1, and on cycle 7 day 1. The samples were taken from a phase I, first-in-human, multicenter, open-label dose-escalation trial of ivuxolimab. Adults with locally advanced or metastatic head and neck squamous cell, hepatocellular, melanoma or renal cell carcinoma were enrolled in the trial. Before TCR sequencing, CD4+ T cells and CD8+ T cells were sorted from peripheral blood as separate populations.

This TCR was sampled from an adult with an advanced solid tumor such as melanoma, head and neck, liver or kidney cancer. Sample: CD4+ or CD8+ T cells sorted from blood, taken in a trial of the OX40 agonist ivuxolimab. The sequence is built from TRBV11-1 and TRBJ2-7, with no D gene named confidently. The encoded CDR3 is CASSSTLDGTYEQYF. DNA sequence: TGTGCCAGCAGCTCGACCCTGGACGGAACCTACGAGCAGTACTTC.